There are a few counts of the clone carrying this TCR beta chain. Its antigen is not known. Amplification yielded TCR beta CDR3 regions, with RNA transcripts as the source. First-round RT-PCR of the TCR CDR3 relied on the HTBI primer set. TCRdb re-derived calls from the multiplex PCR reads in MiXCR, one entry per CDR3 protein. The sample records fewer than 800,000 distinct CDR3 sequences, around 15% being singletons. This entry comes from a study of T cells in Graves' hyperthyroidism and ophthalmopathy. Whole-study results and caveats: Blood shared most expanded thyroid clonotypes above 0.001. A model of 13 V-J pairs discriminated ophthalmopathy from stable hyperthyroidism.

With V trimmed by 5 bases and J by 8 bases, 6 bases remained unmatched. Germline lookup yields CDR1 SGHAT and CDR2 FQNNGV. There are 13 residues in the CDR3. In patients aged 18 to 65, hyperthyroidism was newly diagnosed, with duration under 2 months. Diagnostic decisions used clinical symptoms, serum thyroxine and TRAb, thyroid ultrasound and orbital computed tomography. Input material: blood. This TCR was recovered from a man aged 18-30 years with Graves' hyperthyroidism. The chain links TRBV11-2 to TRBJ2-1; 7 positions agree with TRBD1. CDR3 sequence reads: CASSPTGYHEQFF. CDR3 in DNA: TGTGCCAGCAGCCCGACAGGGTATCATGAGCAGTTCTTC.